The rows below give T cell receptor beta chains drawn from one sample of a study of blood T cell repertoires in COVID-19. Assay used: immunoSEQ multiplex PCR; TCRdb lists only in-frame clones, some missing. The sample records roughly 200,000 clones, 70% to 80% being singletons. The sequencing input was peripheral blood. These receptor sequences come from a woman aged 40 to 49 with COVID-19, enrolled during active disease. CDR3s include the opening cysteine and the closing phenylalanine or tryptophan. The order of the fields is clone size, D gene, V gene, J gene, CDR3 DNA, CDR3 protein. D genes are given only for firm matches. The listing skips clone size in some rows; elsewhere it reads once, few, many or a size class.

abundance: -
d_gene: TRBD2
v_gene: TRBV6-5
j_gene: TRBJ2-3
CDR3nt: TGTGCCAGCAGTTACTCGTCTAGCGGGTCGACAGATACGCAGTATTTT
CDR3aa: CASSYSSSGSTDTQYF

abundance: -
d_gene: -
v_gene: TRBV7-9
j_gene: TRBJ2-2
CDR3nt: TGTGCCAGCCGAACAGGCGTTTCGAACACCGGGGAGCTGTTTTTT
CDR3aa: CASRTGVSNTGELFF

abundance: -
d_gene: TRBD2
v_gene: TRBV7-2
j_gene: TRBJ2-1
CDR3nt: TGTGCCAGCAGCTTAGTCTCGGGGGGGGCCAGGAATGAGCAGTTCTTC
CDR3aa: CASSLVSGGARNEQFF

abundance: -
d_gene: -
v_gene: TRBV7-6
j_gene: TRBJ1-2
CDR3nt: TGTGCCAGCAGCGGACAACAGGGATGGGATGGCTACACCTTC
CDR3aa: CASSGQQGWDGYTF

abundance: -
d_gene: -
v_gene: TRBV2
j_gene: TRBJ1-1
CDR3nt: TGTGCCAGCAGTATGTCTGACAGACGCACTTTAGCTTTCTTT
CDR3aa: CASSMSDRRTLAFF

abundance: -
d_gene: -
v_gene: TRBV10-3
j_gene: TRBJ1-5
CDR3nt: TGTGCCACCAGGTCAGGGGCAGGGGATCAGCCCCAGCATTTT
CDR3aa: CATRSGAGDQPQHF

abundance: -
d_gene: TRBD1
v_gene: TRBV18
j_gene: TRBJ1-1
CDR3nt: TGTGCCAGCTCACCAGCGGACAGGGCTGAAGCTTTCTTT
CDR3aa: CASSPADRAEAFF

abundance: -
d_gene: TRBD1
v_gene: TRBV7-2
j_gene: TRBJ1-2
CDR3nt: TGTGCCAGCAGCCACCGACAGGGGGCACTCTATGGCTACACCTTC
CDR3aa: CASSHRQGALYGYTF

abundance: -
d_gene: -
v_gene: TRBV4-2
j_gene: TRBJ1-2
CDR3nt: TGTGCCAGCAGCCAGGCAGGAGGTAACTATGGCTACACCTTC
CDR3aa: CASSQAGGNYGYTF

abundance: -
d_gene: -
v_gene: TRBV5-1
j_gene: TRBJ2-2
CDR3nt: TGCGCCAGCAGCTGGGACACCTTCACCGGGGAGCTGTTTTTT
CDR3aa: CASSWDTFTGELFF

abundance: -
d_gene: TRBD1
v_gene: TRBV10-3
j_gene: TRBJ1-5
CDR3nt: TGTGCCATCAGTGAAAGGACAGGGAACGAGCCCCAGCATTTT
CDR3aa: CAISERTGNEPQHF

abundance: -
d_gene: TRBD1
v_gene: TRBV5-6
j_gene: TRBJ1-3
CDR3nt: TGTGCCAGCAGCTTGTGGACAGGGGACGTAGGTGGAAACACCATATATTTT
CDR3aa: CASSLWTGDVGGNTIYF

abundance: -
d_gene: TRBD1
v_gene: TRBV5-1
j_gene: TRBJ1-1
CDR3nt: TGCGCCAGCAGCTTCACGTCCGGACAGGGCCGTGAAGCTTTCTTT
CDR3aa: CASSFTSGQGREAFF

abundance: -
d_gene: TRBD1
v_gene: TRBV3-1/TRBV3-2
j_gene: TRBJ2-3
CDR3nt: TGTGCCAGCAGCCCGGAGGGACAGGTAAACACAGATACGCAGTATTTT
CDR3aa: CASSPEGQVNTDTQYF

abundance: -
d_gene: -
v_gene: TRBV6-2/TRBV6-3
j_gene: TRBJ2-7
CDR3nt: TGTGCCAGCAGTTACCCCGACACCTACGAGCAGTACTTC
CDR3aa: CASSYPDTYEQYF

abundance: -
d_gene: -
v_gene: TRBV9
j_gene: TRBJ2-7
CDR3nt: TGTGCCAGCAGCTCATGGAGGTCCCCCTACGAGCAGTACTTC
CDR3aa: CASSSWRSPYEQYF

abundance: -
d_gene: -
v_gene: TRBV11-2
j_gene: TRBJ1-1
CDR3nt: TGTGCCAGCAGCTTAGAATGGGGCAGATCAAACACTGAAGCTTTCTTT
CDR3aa: CASSLEWGRSNTEAFF

abundance: -
d_gene: TRBD2
v_gene: TRBV27
j_gene: TRBJ2-5
CDR3nt: TGTGCCAGCAGTTTGGGGACTAGCGTGGGAGAGACCCAGTACTTC
CDR3aa: CASSLGTSVGETQYF

abundance: -
d_gene: -
v_gene: TRBV30
j_gene: TRBJ2-7
CDR3nt: TGTGCCTGGACCGACACGAACTACGAGCAGTACTTC
CDR3aa: CAWTDTNYEQYF

abundance: -
d_gene: TRBD2
v_gene: TRBV5-1
j_gene: TRBJ2-1
CDR3nt: TGCGCCAGCAGCTTGGGTGGCGGGGGGGAGCAGTTCTTC
CDR3aa: CASSLGGGGEQFF

abundance: -
d_gene: -
v_gene: TRBV12-3/TRBV12-4
j_gene: TRBJ1-1
CDR3nt: TGTGCCAGCAGTTTCCGCGGGAACACTGAAGCTTTCTTT
CDR3aa: CASSFRGNTEAFF

abundance: -
d_gene: TRBD1
v_gene: TRBV5-1
j_gene: TRBJ1-3
CDR3nt: TGCGCCAGCAGCTTGACGGACAGGCCAAACACCATATATTTT
CDR3aa: CASSLTDRPNTIYF

abundance: -
d_gene: -
v_gene: TRBV25-1
j_gene: TRBJ2-1
CDR3nt: TGTGCCAGCAGTCCACTAAATAGGGGGCAGTTCTTC
CDR3aa: CASSPLNRGQFF

abundance: -
d_gene: -
v_gene: TRBV4-1
j_gene: TRBJ2-7
CDR3nt: TGCGCCAGCAGCCCGCGGGACAGAGAGTACGAGCAGTACTTC
CDR3aa: CASSPRDREYEQYF

abundance: -
d_gene: -
v_gene: TRBV18
j_gene: TRBJ2-2
CDR3nt: TGTGCCAGCTCACCCGGGAACACCGGGGAGCTGTTTTTT
CDR3aa: CASSPGNTGELFF

abundance: -
d_gene: -
v_gene: TRBV2
j_gene: TRBJ2-2
CDR3nt: TGTGCCAGCCACCGCTTACTAGTGACGGGCGGGGAGCTGTTTTTT
CDR3aa: CASHRLLVTGGELFF

abundance: -
d_gene: TRBD2
v_gene: TRBV9
j_gene: TRBJ2-6
CDR3nt: TGTGCCAGCAGCGCCGGGGGGGCCGCTGGGGCCAACGTCCTGACTTTC
CDR3aa: CASSAGGAAGANVLTF

abundance: -
d_gene: TRBD1
v_gene: TRBV2
j_gene: TRBJ1-2
CDR3nt: TGTGCCAGCACCCGAGAGGGGGCGGGTGGCTACACCTTC
CDR3aa: CASTREGAGGYTF

abundance: once
d_gene: TRBD2
v_gene: TRBV5-1
j_gene: TRBJ2-3
CDR3nt: TGCGCCAGCAGCTTTGGGACTAGCGGCGACACAGATACGCAGTATTTT
CDR3aa: CASSFGTSGDTDTQYF

abundance: -
d_gene: TRBD2
v_gene: TRBV4-3
j_gene: TRBJ2-5
CDR3nt: TGCGCCAGCGCTAATGTAGCGGGGGGGCCGGAGACCCAGTACTTC
CDR3aa: CASANVAGGPETQYF

abundance: -
d_gene: TRBD1
v_gene: TRBV7-6
j_gene: TRBJ2-1
CDR3nt: TGTGCCAGCAGACGCTTCGGGACAGGGGTCAGTGAGCAGTTCTTC
CDR3aa: CASRRFGTGVSEQFF

abundance: -
d_gene: -
v_gene: TRBV3-1/TRBV3-2
j_gene: TRBJ2-3
CDR3nt: TGTGCCAGCAGCCAAGTTTTACTAGCCGGCACAGATACGCAGTATTTT
CDR3aa: CASSQVLLAGTDTQYF

abundance: -
d_gene: -
v_gene: TRBV7-2
j_gene: TRBJ1-5
CDR3nt: TGTGCCAGCAGCTTATACCTCAGGGGCAATAGCAATCAGCCCCAGCATTTT
CDR3aa: CASSLYLRGNSNQPQHF

abundance: few
d_gene: -
v_gene: TRBV6-6
j_gene: TRBJ1-4
CDR3nt: TGTGCCAGCAGTTACTCCCCTGCAACTAATGAAAAACTGTTTTTT
CDR3aa: CASSYSPATNEKLFF